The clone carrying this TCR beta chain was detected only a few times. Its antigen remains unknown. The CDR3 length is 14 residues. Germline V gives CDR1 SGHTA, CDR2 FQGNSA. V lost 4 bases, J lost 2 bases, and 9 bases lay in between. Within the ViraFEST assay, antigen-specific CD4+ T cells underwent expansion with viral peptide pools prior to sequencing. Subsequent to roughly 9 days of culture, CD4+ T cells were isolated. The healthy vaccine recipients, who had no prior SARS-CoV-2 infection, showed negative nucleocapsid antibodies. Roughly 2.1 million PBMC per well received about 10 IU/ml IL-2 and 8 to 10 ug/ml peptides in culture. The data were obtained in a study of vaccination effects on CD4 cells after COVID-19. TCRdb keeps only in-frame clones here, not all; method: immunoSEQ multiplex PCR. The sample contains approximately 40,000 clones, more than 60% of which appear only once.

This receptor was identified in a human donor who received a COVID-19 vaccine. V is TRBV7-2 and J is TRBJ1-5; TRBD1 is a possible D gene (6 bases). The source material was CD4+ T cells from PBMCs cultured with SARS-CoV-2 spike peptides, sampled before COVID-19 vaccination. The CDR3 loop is CASSSRTGNQPQHF. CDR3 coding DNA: TGTGCCAGCAGCTCCAGGACAGGCAATCAGCCCCAGCATTTT.